Described below is a single TCR beta chain sequence and its context. What it recognizes is unknown. This record comes from a study of CD8+ T cells in alopecia areata. Points from the study as a whole: When scalp samples are sequenced, resident alphabeta T cells of normal skin are also captured.

It was cDNA, reverse transcribed from extracted RNA, that served as the sequencing template. Only in-frame clones appear in the TCRdb table, and some are missing; sequencing was by immunoSEQ multiplex PCR. The data show 200,000 to 250,000 clones, under 75% seen once. This CDR3 is built from 15 residues. Deletions cut 0 bases from V and 10 bases from J, with 13 bases between. The V gene's germline CDR1 is LNHNV and CDR2 YYDKDF (reference sequence). Documented treatment: oral pan-JAK inhibitor, 5-10 mg twice daily. This sequence originates from a human donor with alopecia areata. This rearrangement joins TRBV15 to TRBJ1-6, with D hard to call. The sequencing used CD4+ T cells sorted from blood, collected at week 4, from a patient treated with tofacitinib. CDR3 sequence (DNA): TGTGCCACCAGCAGAGAGAAGGTGACGGAGTCACCCCTCCACTTT. As protein: CATSREKVTESPLHF.